This TCR beta chain was identified in a study of T cell changes during pregnancy in multiple sclerosis. Germline V gene sequence: CDR1 WSHSY, CDR2 SAAADI. Trimming cost V 7 bases and J 5 bases; bases outside gene matches: 8. The CDR3 is 15 amino acids. The assay was immunoSEQ multiplex PCR, and TCRdb's table has in-frame clones only and misses some. The sample holds 40,000 to 55,000 clones; about 90% are singletons and the top ten take 1.3% to 1.5%. This sample comprised peripheral blood, obtained in the first trimester of pregnancy. This rearrangement joins TRBV10-2 to TRBJ1-6; 7 positions match TRBD1. The sequence was collected from a female donor in good health, enrolled as a control in a pregnancy study. CDR3 in amino acids: CASTSGTAHNSPLHF. Here the CDR3 DNA reads TGCGCCAGCACTTCCGGGACAGCTCATAATTCACCCCTCCACTTT.